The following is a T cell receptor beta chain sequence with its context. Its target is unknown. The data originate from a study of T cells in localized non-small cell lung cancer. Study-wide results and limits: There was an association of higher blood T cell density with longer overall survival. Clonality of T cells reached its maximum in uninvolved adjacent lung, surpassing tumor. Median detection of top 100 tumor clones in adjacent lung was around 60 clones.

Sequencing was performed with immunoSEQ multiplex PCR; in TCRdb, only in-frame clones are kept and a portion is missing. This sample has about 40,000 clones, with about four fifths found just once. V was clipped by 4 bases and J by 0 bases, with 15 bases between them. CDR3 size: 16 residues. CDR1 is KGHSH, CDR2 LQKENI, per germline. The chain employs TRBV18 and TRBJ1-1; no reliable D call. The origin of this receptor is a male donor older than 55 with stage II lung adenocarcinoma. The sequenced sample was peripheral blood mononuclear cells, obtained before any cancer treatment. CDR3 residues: CASSLHGGLMNTEAFF. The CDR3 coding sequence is TGTGCCAGCTCACTTCACGGCGGACTTATGAACACTGAAGCTTTCTTT.